This is a list of T cell receptor beta chains from one sample in a study of regulatory T cells in long-lasting Graves disease. TCRdb re-called the multiplex PCR reads through MiXCR, storing one row per CDR3 protein. Altogether approximately 230,000 distinct CDR3 sequences are present, approximately 16% being singletons, with the ten largest covering approximately 20%. Sequencing used peripheral blood mononuclear cells (PBMCs), obtained at new diagnosis, from a patient treated with antithyroid drugs. The receptor source for this set is a female donor with Graves disease. CDR3s include the opening cysteine and the closing phenylalanine or tryptophan. A D gene is named only where the DNA matches it firmly. Some rows mark clone size as missing; the rest say once, few, many or name a class of expanded clone.

>NA|TRBV2|NA|TRBJ2-2|15
TGTGCCAGCAGTGTGGCTGGGGTTCGGACCGGGGAGCTGTTTTTT
CASSVAGVRTGELFF
>NA|TRBV5-8|TRBD1|TRBJ2-1|15
TGTGCCAGCAGCTTGGGACAGGGGGCAGGCAATGAGCAGTTCTTC
CASSLGQGAGNEQFF
>many|TRBV12-3/TRBV12-4|NA|TRBJ2-7|13
TGTGCCAGCTCTGCGGGCAATTCCTACGAGCAGTACTTC
CASSAGNSYEQYF
>many|TRBV28|TRBD1|TRBJ1-6|16
TGTGCCAGCAGCCCGCCGGGACAGAGCTATAATTCACCCCTCCACTTT
CASSPPGQSYNSPLHF
>many|TRBV12-3/TRBV12-4|NA|TRBJ2-1|15
TGTGCCAGCGGCAACAGGGAGGGAGAACAGCATGAGCAGTTCTTC
CASGNREGEQHEQFF
>many|TRBV20-1|NA|TRBJ2-5|13
TGCAGTGCTAGAGTGGGCGGAGCGGAGACCCAGTACTTC
CSARVGGAETQYF
>once|TRBV5-1|NA|TRBJ2-4|13
TGTGCCAGCCGAAAACTAGCCAAAAACATTCAGTACTTC
CASRKLAKNIQYF
>few|TRBV18|TRBD1|TRBJ2-7|14
TGTGCCAGCTCACCCGGACAGGGGGGCAACGAGCAGTACTTC
CASSPGQGGNEQYF
>many|TRBV29-1|NA|TRBJ2-3|15
TGCAGCGTTGAAGACGTGGTTTCTAGCACAGATACGCAGTATTTT
CSVEDVVSSTDTQYF
>NA|TRBV9|TRBD2|TRBJ2-7|18
TGTGCCAGCAGCGTAGGATCCTTAGCGGGAGGGCCCTCCTACGAGCAGTACTTC
CASSVGSLAGGPSYEQYF
>many|TRBV9|NA|TRBJ1-3|16
TGTGCCAGCAGCGTAGGGGAGGGGCACTCTGGAAACACCATATATTTT
CASSVGEGHSGNTIYF
>NA|TRBV20-1|NA|TRBJ2-1|12
TGCAGTGCTACTTCGGATTCGAATGAGCAGTTCTTC
CSATSDSNEQFF
>many|TRBV9|NA|TRBJ2-3|12
TGTGCCAGCAGCGTAGAGACAGATACGCAGTATTTT
CASSVETDTQYF
>many|TRBV18|TRBD1|TRBJ2-3|14
TGTGCCAGCTCACTCCTAGGGGGCGAAGATACGCAGTATTTT
CASSLLGGEDTQYF
>many|TRBV12-3/TRBV12-4|TRBD1|TRBJ2-3|14
TGTGCCAGCAGTACGGACAGGGGGCGGGATACGCAGTATTTT
CASSTDRGRDTQYF
>many|TRBV10-1|TRBD1|TRBJ2-1|13
TGCGCCAGCAGTGAATCCGGGACAGGACAGCCGTTCTTC
CASSESGTGQPFF
>many|TRBV5-1|TRBD1|TRBJ2-7|17
TGCGCCAGCAGCGGATCTCCCGGGACAGGGACCTCCTACGAGCAGTACTTC
CASSGSPGTGTSYEQYF
>many|TRBV19|TRBD1|TRBJ2-2|16
TGTGCCAGTAGTATAGATACCGACAGGGACACCGGGGAGCTGTTTTTT
CASSIDTDRDTGELFF
>NA|TRBV2|TRBD1|TRBJ2-7|15
TGTGCCAGCAGTGATCAAGGACAGGGTTTCTACGAGCAGTACTTC
CASSDQGQGFYEQYF
>few|TRBV4-3|NA|TRBJ2-7|15
TGCGCCAGCAGCCAAGAAGGTACTAGCTCCTACGAGCAGTACTTC
CASSQEGTSSYEQYF
>many|TRBV5-6|NA|TRBJ1-4|14
TGTGCCAGCGGCCCAAGTGCAACTAATGAAAAACTGTTTTTT
CASGPSATNEKLFF
>many|TRBV27|TRBD1|TRBJ2-7|13
TGTGCCAGCAGTCCAGACAGGGTGTACGAGCAGTACTTC
CASSPDRVYEQYF
>few|TRBV10-3|TRBD2|TRBJ2-7|17
TGTGCCATCAGTCCCGGGACTAGCGGGAGGGCCGGGTACGAGCAGTACTTC
CAISPGTSGRAGYEQYF
>many|TRBV28|NA|TRBJ1-1|14
TGTGCCAGCAGTCGGAACGGGCGTTTTACTGAAGCTTTCTTT
CASSRNGRFTEAFF
>NA|TRBV20-1|TRBD2|TRBJ2-1|16
TGCAGTGCTAGAGAGAATAGCGGGATCTCTTACAATGAGCAGTTCTTC
CSARENSGISYNEQFF